Described below is a single T cell receptor beta chain sequence and its context. A single record per CDR3 protein comes from TCRdb applying MiXCR to the 5' RACE reads. The data contain about 730,000 distinct CDR3 sequences, over 20% of them singletons. The data are from a study of identical twins. CDR1 and CDR2 from the germline V gene are ENHRY and SYGVKD. CDR3 length equals 11 residues. Trimming removed 8 bases from V and 6 bases from J; junction bases left unmatched: 0. These data are also associated with another study on T cells expressing NK-cell markers.

The rearrangement joins TRBV10-3 to TRBJ2-2, with TRBD2 matching 7 bases. The clonotype originates from a woman between 18 and 29 years old in good health. The specimen sequenced was PBMCs. The CDR3 sequence is CAIRGAGELFF. The CDR3 region has the DNA TGTGCCATCCGGGGGGCCGGGGAGCTGTTTTTT.